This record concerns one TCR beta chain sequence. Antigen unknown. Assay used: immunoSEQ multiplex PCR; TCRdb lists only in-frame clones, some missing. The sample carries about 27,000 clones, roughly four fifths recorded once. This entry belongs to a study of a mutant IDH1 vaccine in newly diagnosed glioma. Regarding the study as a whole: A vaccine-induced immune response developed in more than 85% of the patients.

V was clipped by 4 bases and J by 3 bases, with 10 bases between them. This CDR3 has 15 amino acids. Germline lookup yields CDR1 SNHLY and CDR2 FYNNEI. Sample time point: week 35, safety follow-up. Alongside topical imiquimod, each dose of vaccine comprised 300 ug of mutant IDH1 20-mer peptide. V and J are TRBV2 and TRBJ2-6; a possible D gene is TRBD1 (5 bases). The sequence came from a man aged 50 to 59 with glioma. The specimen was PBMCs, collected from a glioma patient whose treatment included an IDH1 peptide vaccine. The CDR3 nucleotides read TGTGCCAGCAGTGTAGTAGGGGATGGGGCCAACGTCCTGACTTTC. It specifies CASSVVGDGANVLTF.